What follows are 23 T cell receptor beta chains derived from one specimen sequenced in a study of shared clonotypes between healthy human individuals. Measured with immunoSEQ multiplex PCR; TCRdb has only the in-frame clones, and not every one. The data hold 2.3 million or so clones, with approximately 93% observed a single time. Sample: naive CD4+ T cells from PBMCs. As for subset: CD45RA+ positively selected. The receptors shown here come from a man between 18 and 35 years old in good health. Some clones in this sample may be carry-over from other donors' samples.

The rearrangement uses TRBV19 and TRBJ1-1, with D tentatively TRBD1 (6 bases). CDR3 length: 16 residues. V shed 6 bases and J shed 0 bases, with 17 bases lying between them. From germline, CDR1 is LNHDA and CDR2 SQIVND (reference sequence). CDR3 sequence: CASSLPGGRVNTEAFF. CDR3 nucleotide sequence: TGTGCCAGTAGCCTCCCGGGGGGGCGGGTGAACACTGAAGCTTTCTTT.

The gene calls are TRBV28 and TRBJ1-2; D is unresolved. Trimming pared 8 bases from V and 7 bases from J, leaving 17 bases between. The CDR3 contains 13 residues. The germline V gene has CDR1 MDHEN and CDR2 SYDVKM. The CDR3 loop is CASGPLAEGGYTF. Here the CDR3 DNA reads TGTGCCAGCGGCCCACTGGCGGAGGGTGGCTACACCTTC.

As to this clone: The identical CDR3 is also encoded by other nucleotide sequences in the sample. The CDR3 coding sequence is TGTGCCAGCTCCCGACCGAATCAGCCCCAGCATTTT. Translating it yields CASSRPNQPQHF. This chain uses TRBV18 with TRBJ1-5, with unresolved D. The CDR3 totals 12 residues. Trimming stripped 6 bases from V and 4 bases from J, with 7 bases between. Germline assignment: CDR1 KGHSH and CDR2 LQKENI.

V usage is TRBV27 and J usage is TRBJ2-5, with TRBD2 matching over 7 bases. This CDR3 has 14 residues. With V trimmed by 10 bases and J by 7 bases, 15 bases remained unmatched. CDR1 and CDR2 from the germline V gene are MNHEY and SMNVEV (reference sequence). The CDR3 is CATRRTRPMGTQYF. CDR3 nucleotide sequence: TGTGCCACCAGGAGGACTAGGCCGATGGGGACCCAGTACTTC.

The rearrangement joins TRBV10-1 to TRBJ2-1, with 11 bases identical to TRBD2. Germline V CDR1 and CDR2: WNHNN, SYGVQD (reference sequence). V lost 5 bases to trimming and J lost 7 bases; unmatched junction nucleotides: 4. The CDR3 extends over 14 amino acids. CDR3 bases: TGCGCCAGCAGTCTGTCTAGCGGGAGGAATGAGCAGTTCTTC. It specifies CASSLSSGRNEQFF.

J is TRBJ2-2 and V is TRBV11-2; the D is unclear. Germline assignment: CDR1 SGHAT and CDR2 FQNNGV. The CDR3 is made up of 14 amino acids. The germline V and J ends were trimmed by 1 base and 5 bases, with 8 bases remaining between them. The CDR3 DNA reads as TGTGCCAGCAGCTTAGTGGAGTTTACCGGGGAGCTGTTTTTT. This sequence encodes CASSLVEFTGELFF.

The rearrangement uses TRBV14 and TRBJ2-3; D call uncertain. With 0 bases removed from V and 0 bases from J, the gap between germline ends came to 7 bases. Germline-derived CDR1 and CDR2 are SGHDN and FVKESK. This CDR3 has 15 residues. CDR3 in DNA: TGTGCCAGCAGCCAAGATTCAGGTAGCACAGATACGCAGTATTTT. This translates into CASSQDSGSTDTQYF. The variable domain in full, with the rest retrieved from reference TRBV14 and TRBJ2-3, is EAGVTQFPSHSVIEKGQTVTLRCDPISGHDNLYWYRRVMGKEIKFLLHFVKESKQDESGMPNNRFLAERTGGTYSTLKVQPAELEDSGVYFCASSQDSGSTDTQYFGPGTRLTVL.

The V call is TRBV10-3, the J call TRBJ1-3, with TRBD1 identical over 7 bases. Germline CDR1 and CDR2: ENHRY and SYGVKD. The J segment lost 3 bases and the V segment lost 8 bases, leaving 4 bases of the junction unmatched. The CDR3 is made up of 13 amino acids. The CDR3 protein is CAIRTGLGNTIYF. DNA for the CDR3: TGTGCCATCCGGACAGGCCTTGGAAACACCATATATTTT.

A word on this clone: The same CDR3 is also encoded by other DNA sequences in this sample. The J gene is TRBJ2-5, the V gene TRBV7-6; the match to TRBD2 covers 10 bases. V was clipped by 5 bases and J by 1 base; unmatched bases: 4. Germline values: CDR1 SGHVS, CDR2 FNYEAQ. The CDR3 has 15 residues. The CDR3 region is CASSQRTSGQETQYF. Written as DNA, the CDR3 is TGTGCCAGCAGCCAGAGGACTAGCGGCCAAGAGACCCAGTACTTC.

The chain has TRBV18 and TRBJ2-3, with D unclear. Trimming took 6 bases from V and 5 from J, leaving 15 bases between them. CDR3 length: 14 amino acids. CDR1 KGHSH and CDR2 LQKENI come from the germline V gene. The CDR3 DNA reads as TGTGCCAGCTCCCGCGCCGACGTGGGAGATACGCAGTATTTT. The encoded protein is CASSRADVGDTQYF.

The rearrangement joins TRBV21-1 to TRBJ1-3. TRBV21-1 is a recognized pseudogene. The CDR3 covers 14 residues. The CDR3 DNA follows: TGTGCCAGCAAGAACCGGGGAGGGATGAACACCATATATTTT. This sequence encodes CASKNRGGMNTIYF.

For this clone: The same CDR3 also results from other DNA sequences found in this sample. The chain links TRBV5-1 to TRBJ2-3, with D perhaps TRBD1 or TRBD2 (5 bases each). The CDR3 consists of 14 residues. Trimming pared 2 bases from V and 1 base from J, leaving 8 bases between. The germline V gene has CDR1 SGHRS and CDR2 YFSETQ. CDR3 protein: CASSLRGGTDTQYF. The CDR3 DNA reads as TGCGCCAGCAGCTTAAGGGGAGGCACAGATACGCAGTATTTT.

The chain has TRBV27 and TRBJ2-1; 12 positions agree with TRBD2. The CDR3 length is 17 residues. Germline loops: CDR1 MNHEY, CDR2 SMNVEV (reference sequence). With V trimmed by 2 bases and J by 3 bases, 5 bases remained unmatched. The CDR3 loop is CASSLRTSGAVYNEQFF. The CDR3 DNA follows: TGTGCCAGCAGTTTAAGGACTAGCGGGGCCGTCTACAATGAGCAGTTCTTC.

The chain joins TRBV6-5 to TRBJ2-7, with 7 bases matching TRBD1. CDR1 MNHEY and CDR2 SVGAGI come from the germline V gene. V shed 7 bases, J shed 0 bases, and the junction held 6 bases outside the gene matches. The CDR3 runs to 14 residues. CDR3: CASKWAGGSYEQYF. Written as DNA, the CDR3 is TGTGCCAGCAAGTGGGCAGGGGGCTCCTACGAGCAGTACTTC.

This clone turned up a few times. The gene calls are TRBV4-1 and TRBJ2-7, with 7 bases matching TRBD1. Losses at the gene ends were 4 bases for V and 3 bases for J; bases not matched to a gene: 9. The CDR3 length is 15 residues. The germline V gene has CDR1 MGHRA and CDR2 YSYEKL. The CDR3 reads CASSPGQLSYYEQYF. CDR3 DNA sequence: TGCGCCAGCAGCCCGGGACAGTTAAGCTACTACGAGCAGTACTTC.

The rearrangement links TRBV18 to TRBJ2-4, with 10 bases lining up with TRBD1. The CDR3 length is 15 residues. CDR1 KGHSH and CDR2 LQKENI come from the germline V gene. Trimming took 2 bases from V and 5 from J; bases not matched to a gene: 3. The CDR3 nucleotides read TGTGCCAGCTCACCAATGACAGGGGGCGAAAACATTCAGTACTTC. This encodes CASSPMTGGENIQYF.

The V and J genes are TRBV5-1 and TRBJ2-7, with TRBD1 matching over 9 bases. This CDR3 has 16 amino acids. CDR1 and CDR2 from the germline V gene are SGHRS and YFSETQ. V lost 4 bases, J lost 1 base, and 9 bases stayed unmatched. CDR3 sequence reads: CASSLSSGTGSYEQYF. In DNA, the CDR3 is TGCGCCAGCAGCCTATCTTCCGGGACAGGGTCCTACGAGCAGTACTTC.

This clone has a handful of counts. This chain joins TRBV30 and TRBJ1-2; 8 bases agree with TRBD1. The CDR3 has 15 amino acids. CDR1 is GTSNPN and CDR2 is SVGIG in the germline V gene (reference sequence). Losses at the gene ends were 2 bases for V and 8 bases for J; bases not matched to a gene: 13. The CDR3 DNA reads TGTGCCTGGAGTACGGGTGGGACAGGAACAGGGGGCTACACCTTC. This codes for CAWSTGGTGTGGYTF.

The chain is built from TRBV28 and TRBJ1-2; a possible D gene is TRBD1 (5 bases). The CDR3 runs to 16 residues. V was pared by 5 bases and J by 4 bases, with 20 bases between. In germline, CDR1 is MDHEN, CDR2 SYDVKM. The CDR3, as DNA: TGTGCCAGCAGTCCCGGGGCCCCATCCCGAATCTATGGCTACACCTTC. This codes for CASSPGAPSRIYGYTF.

This sequence joins TRBV7-9 and TRBJ2-3; 8 bases are a match to TRBD1. The V segment lost 5 bases and the J segment 2 bases; nucleotides outside the gene matches: 6. CDR1 SEHNR and CDR2 FQNEAQ come from the germline V gene (reference sequence). The CDR3 length is 15 residues. CDR3 DNA: TGTGCCAGCAGCCTTAACAGGGGGTACACAGATACGCAGTATTTT. Translation gives CASSLNRGYTDTQYF.

This chain links TRBV7-2 with TRBJ1-1; the D gene is possibly TRBD1 (6 bases). Germline CDR1 is SGHTA and CDR2 is FQGNSA. The CDR3 has 13 amino acids. V was clipped by 7 bases and J by 5 bases, with 14 bases between them. CDR3 in DNA: TGTGCCAGCACCCAACTTCAGGGGACTGAAGCTTTCTTT. Translated: CASTQLQGTEAFF. Based on the CDR3 plus reference TRBV7-2 and TRBJ1-1, the full variable domain is GAGVSQSPSNKVTEKGKDVELRCDPISGHTALYWYRQSLGQGLEFLIYFQGNSAPDKSGLPSDRFSAERTGGSVSTLTIQRTQQEDSAVYLCASTQLQGTEAFFGQGTRLTVV.

This chain links TRBV7-2 with TRBJ2-3, with 11 bases aligning to TRBD2. The CDR3 is 17 amino acids. The J segment lost 7 bases and the V segment lost 1 base, leaving 10 bases of the junction unmatched. Germline V lookup: CDR1 SGHTA, CDR2 FQGNSA. The chain's CDR3 is CASSLEGLAVEGNTQYF. CDR3 coding DNA: TGTGCCAGCAGCTTAGAGGGACTAGCGGTAGAGGGAAATACGCAGTATTTT.

The chain links TRBV28 to TRBJ2-7; D unresolved. Germline lookup yields CDR1 MDHEN and CDR2 SYDVKM. V lost 7 bases and J 2 bases, leaving 12 bases between the germline ends. This CDR3 spans 13 amino acids. The CDR3 DNA follows: TGTGCCAGCATAGGGCCCAAAACCTACGAGCAGTACTTC. The encoded protein is CASIGPKTYEQYF.